The 9 T cell receptor beta chains below were found in one sample sequenced in a study of T cell responses to AZD1222 COVID-19 vaccine. Clones were sequenced by immunoSEQ multiplex PCR, and TCRdb holds only the in-frame ones, with some missing. The sample has about 200,000 clones; 85% to 95% are singletons. The sequenced sample was peripheral blood, obtained 28 days after the second AZD1222 dose. The receptors were gathered from an adult who received the AZD1222 COVID-19 vaccine.

DNA for the CDR3: TGCAGCGTATACAGGGGGCCTGGTGAAAAACTGTTTTTT. This sequence encodes CSVYRGPGEKLFF. The chain couples TRBV29-1 to TRBJ1-4, with 9 bases aligning to TRBD1. Losses at the gene ends were 6 bases for V and 7 bases for J; bases not matched to a gene: 6. Germline V gene data show CDR1 as SQVTM and CDR2 as ANQGSEA. The length of the CDR3 is 13 residues.

A single count supports this clone. This rearrangement joins TRBV1 to TRBJ1-1; the table's TRBD1 call for D was not verified on the DNA. TRBV1 is assigned pseudogene status. This CDR3 is built from 21 residues. The CDR3 spells CTSSQDMGDRLEAGMNTEAFF. As DNA, the CDR3 is TGCACCAGCAGCCAAGATATGGGGGACAGGTTGGAAGCGGGCATGAACACTGAAGCTTTCTTT.

V usage is TRBV7-9 and J usage is TRBJ1-1; D is ambiguous. The V gene lost 1 base and the J gene lost 3 bases, with 12 bases spanning the gap. CDR3 length equals 15 residues. Germline CDR1 reads SEHNR; CDR2 reads FQNEAQ (reference sequence). The CDR3 reads CASSLEEGRDTEAFF. CDR3 DNA: TGTGCCAGCAGCTTAGAGGAAGGGCGGGACACTGAAGCTTTCTTT.

This clone appeared a single time. This chain links TRBV4-1 with TRBJ2-7, with D perhaps TRBD2 (5 bases). V was cut by 5 bases and J by 3 bases, with 20 bases left in between. The CDR3 contains 16 residues. From germline, CDR1 is MGHRA and CDR2 YSYEKL. CDR3: CASSERGSPGNYEQYF. CDR3 DNA sequence: TGCGCCAGCAGCGAAAGAGGGTCCCCCGGGAACTACGAGCAGTACTTC.

The chain couples TRBV18 to TRBJ1-1, with 11 bases that match TRBD1. The V gene end was trimmed by 5 bases and the J gene end by 5 bases; junction bases not matched to a gene: 10. The CDR3 extends over 16 amino acids. Per germline, CDR1 KGHSH and CDR2 LQKENI. The CDR3 DNA is TGTGCCAGCTCAGCCGGGACAGGGGGTGGAGGGACTGAAGCTTTCTTT. Its translation is CASSAGTGGGGTEAFF.

V is TRBV7-2 and J is TRBJ1-6; TRBD1 aligns across 7 bases. Germline CDR1 reads SGHTA; CDR2 reads FQGNSA. V shed 4 bases and J 8 bases; nucleotides not matched to a gene: 11. The CDR3 totals 16 residues. Here the CDR3 reads CASSSSGTEIYSPLHF. CDR3 sequence (DNA): TGTGCCAGCAGCTCCTCCGGGACAGAGATATATTCACCCCTCCACTTT.

The V call is TRBV7-2, the J call TRBJ2-3, with TRBD2 matching 12 bases. This CDR3 comprises 18 residues. V shed 5 bases and J 2 bases; nucleotides not matched to a gene: 11. CDR1 is SGHTA and CDR2 is FQGNSA in the germline V gene. CDR3 nucleotide sequence: TGTGCCAGCAGCCCCAAACTCCTAGCGGGGGGGAACACAGATACGCAGTATTTT. The encoded protein is CASSPKLLAGGNTDTQYF. Based on the CDR3 plus reference TRBV7-2 and TRBJ2-3, the full variable domain is GAGVSQSPSNKVTEKGKDVELRCDPISGHTALYWYRQSLGQGLEFLIYFQGNSAPDKSGLPSDRFSAERTGGSVSTLTIQRTQQEDSAVYLCASSPKLLAGGNTDTQYFGPGTRLTVL.

The chain has TRBV19 and TRBJ1-2, with TRBD1 identical over 9 bases. The CDR3 sequence is 17 residues long. Germline CDR1 and CDR2: LNHDA and SQIVND (reference sequence). V lost 7 bases and J lost 2; bases outside the gene matches: 14. The CDR3 DNA follows: TGTGCCAGTAAATGGGGGACAGGGCAAGGTGGGAACTATGGCTACACCTTC. Translated, it gives CASKWGTGQGGNYGYTF.

The chain combines TRBV4-1 with TRBJ1-6; 9 bases are a match to TRBD1. Germline assignment: CDR1 MGHRA and CDR2 YSYEKL. V trimming: 3 bases; J trimming: 7 bases; junction bases outside the gene matches: 7. The CDR3 consists of 16 residues. CDR3 DNA: TGCGCCAGCAGCCACCCACTGGACAGGGGAAATTCACCCCTCCACTTT. Translated, it gives CASSHPLDRGNSPLHF.